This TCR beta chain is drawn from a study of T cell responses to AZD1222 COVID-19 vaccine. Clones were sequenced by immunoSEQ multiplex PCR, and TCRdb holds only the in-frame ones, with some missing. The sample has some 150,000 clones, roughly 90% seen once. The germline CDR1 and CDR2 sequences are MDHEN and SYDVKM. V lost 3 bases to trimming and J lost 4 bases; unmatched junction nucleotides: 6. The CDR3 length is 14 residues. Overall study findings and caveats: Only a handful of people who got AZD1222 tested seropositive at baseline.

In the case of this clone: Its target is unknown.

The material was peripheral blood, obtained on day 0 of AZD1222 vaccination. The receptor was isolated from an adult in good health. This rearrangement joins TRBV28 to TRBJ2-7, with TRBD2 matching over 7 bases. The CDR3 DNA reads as TGTGCCAGCAGTTTGGGAGGGGAGTTGTACGAGCAGTACTTC. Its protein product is CASSLGGELYEQYF.